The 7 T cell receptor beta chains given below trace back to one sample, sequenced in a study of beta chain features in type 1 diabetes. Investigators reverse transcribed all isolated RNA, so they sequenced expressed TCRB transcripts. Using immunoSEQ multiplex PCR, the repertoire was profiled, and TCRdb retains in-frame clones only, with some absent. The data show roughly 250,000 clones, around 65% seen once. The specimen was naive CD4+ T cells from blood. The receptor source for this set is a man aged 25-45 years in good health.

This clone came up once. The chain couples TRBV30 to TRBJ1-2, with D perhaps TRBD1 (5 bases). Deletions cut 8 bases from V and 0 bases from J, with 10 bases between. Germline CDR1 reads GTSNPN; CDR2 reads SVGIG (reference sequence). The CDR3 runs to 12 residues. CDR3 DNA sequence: TGTGCCCGCGGGACCTCTAACTATGGCTACACCTTC. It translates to CARGTSNYGYTF.

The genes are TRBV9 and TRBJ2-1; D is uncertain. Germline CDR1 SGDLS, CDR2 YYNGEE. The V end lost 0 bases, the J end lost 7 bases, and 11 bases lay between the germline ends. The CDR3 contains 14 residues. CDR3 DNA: TGTGCCAGCAGCGTAGCAGCACAGAATAATGAGCAGTTCTTC. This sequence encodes CASSVAAQNNEQFF. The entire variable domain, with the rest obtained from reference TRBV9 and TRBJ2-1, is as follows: DSGVTQTPKHLITATGQRVTLRCSPRSGDLSVYWYQQSLDQGLQFLIQYYNGEERAKGNILERFSAQQFPDLHSELNLSSLELGDSALYFCASSVAAQNNEQFFGPGTRLTVL.

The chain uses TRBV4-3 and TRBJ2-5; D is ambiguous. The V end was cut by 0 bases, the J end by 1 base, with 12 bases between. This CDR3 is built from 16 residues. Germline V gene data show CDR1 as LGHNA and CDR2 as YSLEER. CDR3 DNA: TGCGCCAGCAGCCAAGATACACCGGGCTCCCAAGAGACCCAGTACTTC. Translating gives CASSQDTPGSQETQYF.

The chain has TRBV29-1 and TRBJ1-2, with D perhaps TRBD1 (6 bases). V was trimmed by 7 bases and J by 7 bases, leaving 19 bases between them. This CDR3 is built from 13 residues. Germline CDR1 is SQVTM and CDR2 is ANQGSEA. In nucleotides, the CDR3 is TGCAGCGCAACGGACAGAACCAAACGTGGCTACACCTTC. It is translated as CSATDRTKRGYTF.

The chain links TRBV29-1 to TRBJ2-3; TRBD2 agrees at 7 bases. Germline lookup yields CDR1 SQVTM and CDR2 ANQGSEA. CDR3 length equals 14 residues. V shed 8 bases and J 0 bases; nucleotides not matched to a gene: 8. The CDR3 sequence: CSLLSGGSTDTQYF. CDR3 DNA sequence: TGCAGCCTCCTTTCGGGGGGTAGCACAGATACGCAGTATTTT.

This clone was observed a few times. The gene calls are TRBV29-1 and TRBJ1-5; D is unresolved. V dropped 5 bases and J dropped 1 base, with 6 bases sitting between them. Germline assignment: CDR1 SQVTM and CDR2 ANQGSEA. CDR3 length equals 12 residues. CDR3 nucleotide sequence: TGCAGCGTTAAACCGAGCAATCAGCCCCAGCATTTT. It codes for CSVKPSNQPQHF. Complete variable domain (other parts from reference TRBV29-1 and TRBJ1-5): SAVISQKPSRDICQRGTSLTIQCQVDSQVTMMFWYRQQPGQSLTLIATANQGSEATYESGFVIDKFPISRPNLTFSTLTVSNMSPEDSSIYLCSVKPSNQPQHFGDGTRLSIL.

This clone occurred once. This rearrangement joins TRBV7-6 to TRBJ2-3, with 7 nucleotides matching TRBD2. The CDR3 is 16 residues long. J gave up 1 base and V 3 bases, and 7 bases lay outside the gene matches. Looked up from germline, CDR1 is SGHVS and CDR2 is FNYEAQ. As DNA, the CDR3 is TGTGCCAGCAGCTTGGGTCCGGCGGGAGGCACAGATACGCAGTATTTT. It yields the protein CASSLGPAGGTDTQYF.